This TCR beta chain originates from a study of T cells in Graves' hyperthyroidism and ophthalmopathy. J lost 4 bases, V lost 8 bases, and 11 bases had no gene match. Germline assignment: CDR1 MDHEN and CDR2 SYDVKM. The CDR3 consists of 15 residues. This clonotype was seen repeatedly, ten times or more. Its specificity is unknown. Amplification of TCR beta CDR3 regions was performed using RNA transcripts as template. The HTBI primer set served for first-round RT-PCR of the TCR CDR3. MiXCR was run by TCRdb on the multiplex PCR reads, yielding one entry per CDR3 protein. The profile shows 250,000 to 300,000 distinct CDR3 sequences, 13% of them singletons. Whole-study findings and limits: In blood, most of the thyroid clonotypes expanded above 0.001 were also present.

The sequenced sample was blood. This chain links TRBV28 with TRBJ2-5; the match to TRBD2 covers 9 bases. This TCR came from a woman in her 30s with Graves' hyperthyroidism that later progressed to Graves' ophthalmopathy. CDR3 protein: CASGPAGGLGETQYF. The DNA of the CDR3 is TGTGCCAGCGGCCCAGCGGGAGGCTTAGGAGAGACCCAGTACTTC.